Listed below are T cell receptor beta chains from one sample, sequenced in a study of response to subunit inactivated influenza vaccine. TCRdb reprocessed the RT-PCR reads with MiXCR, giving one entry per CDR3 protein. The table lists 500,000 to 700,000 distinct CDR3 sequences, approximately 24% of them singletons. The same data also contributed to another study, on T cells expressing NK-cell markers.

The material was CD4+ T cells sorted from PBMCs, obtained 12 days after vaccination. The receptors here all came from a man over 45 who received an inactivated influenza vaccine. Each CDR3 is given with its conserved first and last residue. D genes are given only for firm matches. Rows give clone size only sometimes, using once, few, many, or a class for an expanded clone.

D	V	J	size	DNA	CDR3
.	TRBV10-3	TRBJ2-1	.	TGTGCCGTAACGAGCAGGGCATCCTACAATGAGCAGTTCTTC	CAVTSRASYNEQFF
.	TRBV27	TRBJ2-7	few	TGTGCCAGCAGCGGTGGACTGCGAGGTTACGAGCAGTACTTC	CASSGGLRGYEQYF
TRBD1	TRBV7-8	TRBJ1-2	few	TGTGCCAGCAGCTCCCGGGTGGGAGGGGGCGTTGCCTATGGCTACACCTTC	CASSSRVGGGVAYGYTF
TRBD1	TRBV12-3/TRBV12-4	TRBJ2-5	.	TGTGCCAGCACCCGGGACAGTCAAGAGACCCAGTACTTC	CASTRDSQETQYF
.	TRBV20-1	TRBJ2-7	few	TGCAGTGCTAGATTTATCAGGGAAAGATCCTACGAGCAGTACTTC	CSARFIRERSYEQYF
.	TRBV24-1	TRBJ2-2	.	TGTGCCACCATGGGACGAGGGAACACCGGGGAGCTGTTTTTT	CATMGRGNTGELFF
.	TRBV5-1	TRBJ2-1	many	TGCGCCAGCTCGACGAAGTCCTACAATGAGCAGTTCTTC	CASSTKSYNEQFF
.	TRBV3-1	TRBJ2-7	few	TGTGCCAGCAGCCGGACCCGACTTGGCGAGCAGTACTTC	CASSRTRLGEQYF
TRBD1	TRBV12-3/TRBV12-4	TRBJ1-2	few	TGTGCCAGCAGTTCCACCGGGACAGCTAACTATGGCTACACCTTC	CASSSTGTANYGYTF
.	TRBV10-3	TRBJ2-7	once	TGTGCCATCAGGACGACAGATTCCTACGAGCAGTACTTC	CAIRTTDSYEQYF
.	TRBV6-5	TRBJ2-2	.	TGTGCCAGCAGTTACCGAGGGGGGGAGCTGTTTTTT	CASSYRGGELFF
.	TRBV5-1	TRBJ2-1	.	TGCGCCAGCAGCTTGGAGGGGTCCTCTCAGTGGGGGGAGCAGTTCTTC	CASSLEGSSQWGEQFF
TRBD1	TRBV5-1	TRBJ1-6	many	TGCGCCAGCAGCTTGGTCCCCTCCGGGACAGGGGATGTGTCCTATAATTCACCCCTCCACTTT	CASSLVPSGTGDVSYNSPLHF
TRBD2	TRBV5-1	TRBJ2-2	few	TGCGCCAGCCGCCCGGACGGGGGACTAGTGCGTACCGGGGAGCTGTTTTTT	CASRPDGGLVRTGELFF
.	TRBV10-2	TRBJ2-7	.	TGCGCCAGCAGTGACCCCCCGGGGTCCGAGCAGTACTTC	CASSDPPGSEQYF
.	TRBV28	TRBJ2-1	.	TGTGCCAGCAGTGAACTGCTTGGGGACTACAATGAGCAGTTCTTC	CASSELLGDYNEQFF
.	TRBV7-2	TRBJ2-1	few	TGTGCCAGCAGCTTAGAATCAACGGGACCCTACAATGAGCAGTTCTTC	CASSLESTGPYNEQFF
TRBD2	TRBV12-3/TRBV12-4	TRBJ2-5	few	TGTGCCAGCACCATAACTAGCGGCCAAGAGACCCAGTACTTC	CASTITSGQETQYF
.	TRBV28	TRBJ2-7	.	TGTGCCAGCAGTTTGGGCGGAGTGCGCGGCGAGCAGTACTTC	CASSLGGVRGEQYF
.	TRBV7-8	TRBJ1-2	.	TGTGCCAGCAGCCAAGACGTCCGGGCTCATGGCTACACCTTC	CASSQDVRAHGYTF
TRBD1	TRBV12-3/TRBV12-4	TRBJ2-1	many	TGTGCCAGCAGTTTAATAGGGACAGGAGTCAATGAGCAGTTCTTC	CASSLIGTGVNEQFF
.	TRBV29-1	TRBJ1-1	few	TGCAGCGGAAACAGGGCATTGAACACTGAAGCTTTCTTT	CSGNRALNTEAFF
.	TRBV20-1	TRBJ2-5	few	TGCAGTGCTAGAGATCCAGGGGGAGGAGGAGAGACCCAGTACTTC	CSARDPGGGGETQYF
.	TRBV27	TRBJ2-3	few	TGTGCCAGCAGCCTCGAAACACGCACAGATACGCAGTATTTT	CASSLETRTDTQYF
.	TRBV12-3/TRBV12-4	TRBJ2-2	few	TGTGCCAGCAGACAAGAGGGGTCAGCCGGGGAGCTGTTTTTT	CASRQEGSAGELFF
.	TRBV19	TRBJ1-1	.	TGTGCCAGTAGTATTTGGGTCGGGAGGGACACTGAAGCTTTCTTT	CASSIWVGRDTEAFF
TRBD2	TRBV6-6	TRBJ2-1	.	TGTGCCACCAGACTAGCGGAATACAATGAGCAGTTCTTC	CATRLAEYNEQFF
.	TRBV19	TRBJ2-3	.	TGTGCCAGTAGCCGAATTAGCACAGATACGCAGTATTTT	CASSRISTDTQYF
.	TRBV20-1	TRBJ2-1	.	TGCAGTGCTAGGGGACCACTCTACAATGAGCAGTTCTTC	CSARGPLYNEQFF
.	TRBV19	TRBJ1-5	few	TGTGCCAGTAGTACGAGCAGCTATAGCAATCAGCCCCAGCATTTT	CASSTSSYSNQPQHF
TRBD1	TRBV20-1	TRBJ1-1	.	TGCAGTGCTACCCGGGACAGCGAGAACACTGAAGCTTTCTTT	CSATRDSENTEAFF
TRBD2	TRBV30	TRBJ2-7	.	TGTGCCTGGAGTGGACTAGCGGGAGTCTACGAGCAGTACTTC	CAWSGLAGVYEQYF
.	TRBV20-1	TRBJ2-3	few	TGCAGTGCTAGAGATCCCCCCCGGGGGATTCGGACAGATACGCAGTATTTT	CSARDPPRGIRTDTQYF
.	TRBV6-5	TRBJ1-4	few	TGTGCCAGCAGTTACTCGGATCTCCGGATTGAAAAACTGTTTTTT	CASSYSDLRIEKLFF
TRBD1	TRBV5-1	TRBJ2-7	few	TGCGCCAGCCGGGACAGCAGGAAAAGTACCTACGAGCAGTACTTC	CASRDSRKSTYEQYF
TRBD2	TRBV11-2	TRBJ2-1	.	TGTGCCAGCAGCTCCCCGGGCGGGAGGACCATGTTCGAGCAGTTCTTC	CASSSPGGRTMFEQFF
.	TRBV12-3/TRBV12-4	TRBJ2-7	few	TGTGCCAGCAGTTTAGTTTGGGACAGGCGGGGGGGCGAGCAGTACTTC	CASSLVWDRRGGEQYF
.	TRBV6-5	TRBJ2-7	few	TGTGCCAGCAGTTACTCGAAAGACGCGGGGGCCTCCTACGAGCAGTACTTC	CASSYSKDAGASYEQYF
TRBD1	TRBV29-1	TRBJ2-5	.	TGCAGCGTGGGGACAGGGAGAGAGACCCAGTACTTC	CSVGTGRETQYF
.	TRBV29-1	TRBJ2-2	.	TGCAGCGTTGTCATCTGGTCCTCCCTAGGCGGGGAGCTGTTTTTT	CSVVIWSSLGGELFF
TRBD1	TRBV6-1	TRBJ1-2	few	TGTGCCAGCAGGGACAGGGGGACAGGGGTTTACGGCTACACCTTC	CASRDRGTGVYGYTF
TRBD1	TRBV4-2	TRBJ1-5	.	TGTGCCAGCAGCCAAGGGACAGGGAACAGCAATCAGCCCCAGCATTTT	CASSQGTGNSNQPQHF
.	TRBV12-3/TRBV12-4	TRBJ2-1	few	TGTGCCAGCAGTTTGAAGGGGGGGGGATACAATGAGCAGTTCTTC	CASSLKGGGYNEQFF
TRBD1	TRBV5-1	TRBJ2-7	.	TGCGCCAGCAGCCCCGGGACAGCTTTTGGCTACGAGCAGTACTTC	CASSPGTAFGYEQYF
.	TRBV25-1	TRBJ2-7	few	TGTGCCAGCAGTGAAGTCGGCGGCAGCTCCTACGAGCAGTACTTC	CASSEVGGSSYEQYF
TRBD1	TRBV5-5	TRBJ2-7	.	TGTGCCAGCAGCTTGGGTGGACAGGACCGCGAGCAGTACTTC	CASSLGGQDREQYF